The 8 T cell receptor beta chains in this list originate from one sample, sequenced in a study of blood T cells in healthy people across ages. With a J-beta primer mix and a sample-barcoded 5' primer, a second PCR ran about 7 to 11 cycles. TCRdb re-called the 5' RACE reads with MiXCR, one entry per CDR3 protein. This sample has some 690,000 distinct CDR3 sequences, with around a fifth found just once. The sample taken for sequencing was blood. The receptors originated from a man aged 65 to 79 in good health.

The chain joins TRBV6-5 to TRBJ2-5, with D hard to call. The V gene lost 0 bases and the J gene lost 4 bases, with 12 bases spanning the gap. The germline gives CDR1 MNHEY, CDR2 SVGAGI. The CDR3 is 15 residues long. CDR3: CASSYSFTSRETQYF. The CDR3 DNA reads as TGTGCCAGCAGTTACTCGTTCACAAGCCGAGAGACCCAGTACTTC.

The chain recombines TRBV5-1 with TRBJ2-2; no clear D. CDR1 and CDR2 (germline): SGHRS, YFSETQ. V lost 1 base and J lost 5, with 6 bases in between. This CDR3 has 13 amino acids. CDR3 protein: CASSLIETGELFF. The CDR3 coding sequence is TGCGCCAGCAGCTTGATAGAGACCGGGGAGCTGTTTTTT.

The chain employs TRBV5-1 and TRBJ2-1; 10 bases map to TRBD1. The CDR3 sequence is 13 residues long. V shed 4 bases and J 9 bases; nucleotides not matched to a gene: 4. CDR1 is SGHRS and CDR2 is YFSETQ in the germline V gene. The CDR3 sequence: CASSQDRGFEQFF. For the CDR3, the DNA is TGCGCCAGCAGCCAGGACAGGGGGTTTGAGCAGTTCTTC.

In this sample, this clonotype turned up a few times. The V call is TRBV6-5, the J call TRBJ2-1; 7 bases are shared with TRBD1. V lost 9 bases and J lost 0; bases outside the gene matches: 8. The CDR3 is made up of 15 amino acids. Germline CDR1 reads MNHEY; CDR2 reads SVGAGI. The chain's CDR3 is CARLVDRCSYNEQFF. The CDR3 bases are TGTGCCAGGCTTGTGGACAGGTGCTCCTACAATGAGCAGTTCTTC.

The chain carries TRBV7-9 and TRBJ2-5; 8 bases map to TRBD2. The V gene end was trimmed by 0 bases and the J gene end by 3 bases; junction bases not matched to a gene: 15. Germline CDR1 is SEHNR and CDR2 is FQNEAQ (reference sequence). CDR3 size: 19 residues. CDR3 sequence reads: CASSLAVAGYTSGKETQYF. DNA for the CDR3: TGTGCCAGCAGCTTAGCTGTCGCAGGGTACACTAGCGGAAAAGAGACCCAGTACTTC. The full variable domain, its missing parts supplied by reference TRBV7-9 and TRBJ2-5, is DTGVSQNPRHKITKRGQNVTFRCDPISEHNRLYWYRQTLGQGPEFLTYFQNEAQLEKSRLLSDRFSAERPKGSFSTLEIQRTEQGDSAMYLCASSLAVAGYTSGKETQYFGPGTRLLVL.

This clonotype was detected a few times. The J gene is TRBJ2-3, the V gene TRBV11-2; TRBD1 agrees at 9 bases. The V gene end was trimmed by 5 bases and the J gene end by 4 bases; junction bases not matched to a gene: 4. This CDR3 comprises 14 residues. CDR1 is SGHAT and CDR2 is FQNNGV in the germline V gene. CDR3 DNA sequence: TGTGCCAGCAGCCCCGACAGGGGGTCAGATACGCAGTATTTT. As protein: CASSPDRGSDTQYF.

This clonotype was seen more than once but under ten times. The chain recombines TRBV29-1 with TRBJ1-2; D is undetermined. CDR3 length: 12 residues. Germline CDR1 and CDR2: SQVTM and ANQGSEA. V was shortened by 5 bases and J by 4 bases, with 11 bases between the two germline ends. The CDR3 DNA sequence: TGCAGCGTTCAAGCCAGCTCCTATGGCTACACCTTC. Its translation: CSVQASSYGYTF.

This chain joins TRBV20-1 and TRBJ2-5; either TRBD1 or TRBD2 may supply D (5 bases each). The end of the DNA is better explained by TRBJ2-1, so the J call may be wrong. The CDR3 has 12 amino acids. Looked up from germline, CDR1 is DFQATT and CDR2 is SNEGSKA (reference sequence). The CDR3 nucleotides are TGCAGTGCCGAGAGGGGAGATTATGAGCAGTTCTTC. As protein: CSAERGDYEQFF.